Each of the 14 T cell receptor beta chains below was sequenced from the same sample in a study of Ad26.COV2.S vaccination and SARS-CoV-2 variants. Sample treatment: around 19 received Ad26.COV2.S at low or high dose, single or two shots; 5 received placebo; per-sample allocation not given. After the first vaccine or placebo injection, samples were drawn on day 63. Some clones are missing from TCRdb's copy, which holds only in-frame ones; the method was immunoSEQ multiplex PCR. The sample has about 280,000 clones; roughly 86% are singletons. Sequenced here: peripheral blood, sampled in a trial of Ad26.COV2.S vaccine versus placebo. The receptors were sampled from a person between 18 and 59 years old who received the Ad26.COV2.S COVID-19 vaccine or a placebo.

The V call is TRBV2, the J call TRBJ2-5; D is uncertain. The CDR3 runs to 14 residues. Germline V gives CDR1 SNHLY, CDR2 FYNNEI. Trimming removed 7 bases at V and 5 bases at J, with 17 bases between. The CDR3 nucleotides are TGTGCCAGCACTAAGACTCTGCCTGGGGAGACCCAGTACTTC. Its translation: CASTKTLPGETQYF.

The CDR3 DNA follows: TGTGCCAGCAGAGGGACAGGGCGGGATTCACCCCTCCACTTT. Its translation: CASRGTGRDSPLHF. The chain joins TRBV9 to TRBJ1-6; 9 bases line up with TRBD1. This CDR3 is 14 amino acids long. The V segment lost 5 bases and the J segment 8 bases; nucleotides outside the gene matches: 5. Germline values: CDR1 SGDLS, CDR2 YYNGEE.

In this sample, this clone turned up once. The chain uses TRBV6-1 and TRBJ1-4; D is undetermined. The V end lost 0 bases, the J end lost 3 bases, and 5 bases lay between the germline ends. This CDR3 has 14 amino acids. Germline loops: CDR1 MNHNS, CDR2 SASEGT. This CDR3 reads CASSEAQPNEKLFF. DNA of the CDR3: TGTGCCAGCAGTGAAGCACAGCCTAATGAAAAACTGTTTTTT.

The CDR3 DNA follows: TGTGCCAGCAGTCAGTACACCGGGGAGCTGTTTTTT. Translating gives CASSQYTGELFF. The chain combines TRBV12-3 or TRBV12-4 with TRBJ2-2; the D is unclear. CDR3 length: 12 amino acids. The V gene lost 5 bases and the J gene lost 3 bases, with 4 bases spanning the gap.

V and J are TRBV19 and TRBJ1-2; D may be TRBD1 (6 bases). The germline V gene has CDR1 LNHDA and CDR2 SQIVND (reference sequence). The CDR3 totals 15 residues. Trimming left V 7 bases short and J 4 bases short, with 19 bases between. The CDR3 region is CASTIQQGTAYGYTF. The CDR3 DNA reads TGTGCCAGTACCATTCAACAGGGTACTGCCTATGGCTACACCTTC.

The chain links TRBV9 to TRBJ2-7, with 11 bases fitting TRBD2. With V trimmed by 0 bases and J by 5 bases, 4 bases remained unmatched. Per germline, CDR1 SGDLS and CDR2 YYNGEE. CDR3 length: 15 amino acids. As DNA, the CDR3 is TGTGCCAGCAGCGTAGGACTAGCGGGGAGACACGAGCAGTACTTC. Protein sequence: CASSVGLAGRHEQYF.

This clone was recorded once. This rearrangement joins TRBV14 to TRBJ2-7; possible D gene TRBD1, 5 bases. The V and J ends lost 1 base and 2 bases respectively, with 6 bases between them. The CDR3 consists of 13 residues. Germline assignment: CDR1 SGHDN and CDR2 FVKESK. The CDR3: CASSQGQPYEQYF. The CDR3 DNA sequence: TGTGCCAGCAGCCAAGGACAGCCCTACGAGCAGTACTTC.

This chain connects TRBV27 to TRBJ2-7; no reliable D call. Germline CDR1 reads MNHEY; CDR2 reads SMNVEV (reference sequence). V lost 3 bases to trimming and J lost 4 bases, with 13 bases between them. The CDR3 covers 14 residues. CDR3 sequence reads: CASSLSLQRYEQYF. The CDR3 nucleotides read TGTGCCAGCAGTTTGTCCCTACAAAGGTACGAGCAGTACTTC.

This chain connects TRBV30 to TRBJ2-3; D is unclear. There are 13 residues in the CDR3. With 5 bases removed from V and 6 bases from J, the gap between germline ends came to 15 bases. The germline gives CDR1 GTSNPN, CDR2 SVGIG (reference sequence). The DNA of the CDR3 is TGTGCCTGGTCTACCACCTTTTCGGATACGCAGTATTTT. Protein: CAWSTTFSDTQYF. The variable domain in full, with the rest retrieved from reference TRBV30 and TRBJ2-3, is SQTIHQWPATLVQPVGSPLSLECTVEGTSNPNLYWYRQAAGRGLQLLFYSVGIGQISSEVPQNLSASRPQDRQFILSSKKLLLSDSGFYLCAWSTTFSDTQYFGPGTRLTVL.

V and J are TRBV9 and TRBJ2-7, with 12 bases that match TRBD2. Germline trimming cut 0 bases from V and 8 bases from J; bases unmatched to any gene: 9. Germline CDR1 is SGDLS and CDR2 is YYNGEE. The CDR3 has 16 amino acids. The CDR3 DNA is TGTGCCAGCAGCGTAGAACTAGCGGGGGGCCTTACGAAGCAGTACTTC. The encoded protein is CASSVELAGGLTKQYF.

This clone was found once. V and J are TRBV10-3 and TRBJ2-1, with D possibly TRBD2 on 6 matching bases. From germline, CDR1 is ENHRY and CDR2 SYGVKD. Trimming cost V 5 bases and J 0 bases, with 11 bases left between them. The CDR3 spans 15 residues. CDR3 nucleotides: TGTGCCATCAGTCTGTCCGGGAGCTCCTACAATGAGCAGTTCTTC. Translation gives CAISLSGSSYNEQFF.

The V and J genes are TRBV30 and TRBJ1-6; 8 bases are a match to TRBD1. The CDR3 covers 17 residues. Trimming removed 0 bases from V and 2 bases from J; junction bases left unmatched: 6. Germline-derived CDR1 and CDR2 are GTSNPN and SVGIG (reference sequence). The CDR3 here is CAWSVVRGRPYNSPLHF. The CDR3 bases are TGTGCCTGGAGTGTCGTCAGGGGGCGGCCCTATAATTCACCCCTCCACTTT.

A single count supports this clone. The rearrangement links TRBV6-1 to TRBJ2-3; unclear D gene. The germline V gene has CDR1 MNHNS and CDR2 SASEGT. This CDR3 comprises 14 residues. Deletions cut 1 base from V and 0 bases from J, with 5 bases between. The CDR3: CASSEDPSTDTQYF. The DNA of the CDR3 is TGTGCCAGCAGTGAAGACCCGAGCACAGATACGCAGTATTTT.

The rearrangement links TRBV6-5 to TRBJ1-1; tentative D call: TRBD1 (5 bases). V was clipped by 6 bases and J by 1 base, with 12 bases between them. Germline V gene sequence: CDR1 MNHEY, CDR2 SVGAGI. CDR3 length: 14 residues. CDR3 residues: CASRAGTGNTEAFF. The DNA of the CDR3 is TGTGCCAGCAGGGCCGGGACGGGGAACACTGAAGCTTTCTTT.